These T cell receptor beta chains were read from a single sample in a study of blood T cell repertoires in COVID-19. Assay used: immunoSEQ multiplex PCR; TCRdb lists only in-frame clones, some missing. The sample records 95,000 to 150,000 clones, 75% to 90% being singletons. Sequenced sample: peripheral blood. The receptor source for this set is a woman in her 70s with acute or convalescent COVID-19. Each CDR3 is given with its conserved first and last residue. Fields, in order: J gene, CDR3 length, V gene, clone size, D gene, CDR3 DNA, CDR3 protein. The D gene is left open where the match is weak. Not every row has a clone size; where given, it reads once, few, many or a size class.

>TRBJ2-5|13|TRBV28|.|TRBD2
TGTGCCAGTAGCGGGGGGGGCGGAGAGACCCAGTACTTC
CASSGGGGETQYF
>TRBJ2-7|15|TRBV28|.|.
TGTGCCAGCAGTTTAGGGCAGGGTCCAAACTACGAGCAGTACTTC
CASSLGQGPNYEQYF
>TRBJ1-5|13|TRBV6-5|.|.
TGTGCCAGCAGTTGGCAGTTCAATCAGCCCCAGCATTTT
CASSWQFNQPQHF
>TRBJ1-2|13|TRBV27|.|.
TGTGCCAGCGGGAGGGAAGGGCGCGGTGGCTACACCTTC
CASGREGRGGYTF
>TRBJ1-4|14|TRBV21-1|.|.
TGTGCCAGCAGCAATACAGGGCCGGGTGAAAAACTGTTTTTT
CASSNTGPGEKLFF
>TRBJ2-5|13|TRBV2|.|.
TGTGCCACCCGACAAGGGGTACAAGAGACCCAGTACTTC
CATRQGVQETQYF
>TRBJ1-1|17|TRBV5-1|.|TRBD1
TGCGCCAGCAGCCTCACCGGGACAGGGAACAGGGACACTGAAGCTTTCTTT
CASSLTGTGNRDTEAFF
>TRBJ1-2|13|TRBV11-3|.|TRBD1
TGTGCCAGCAGCTTCGGACAGGGCTATGGCTACACCTTC
CASSFGQGYGYTF
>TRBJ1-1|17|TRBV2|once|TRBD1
TGTGCCAGCAGCGTTATGGACAGGGGGGGAGCGAACACTGAAGCTTTCTTT
CASSVMDRGGANTEAFF
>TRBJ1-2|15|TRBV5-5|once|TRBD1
TGTGCCAGCAGCTTACAGGGGACTGGAGGGTATGGCTACACCTTC
CASSLQGTGGYGYTF
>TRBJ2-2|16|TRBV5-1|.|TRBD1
TGCGCCAGCAGCTTGGCCGGACAGGGGATAACCGGGGAGCTGTTTTTT
CASSLAGQGITGELFF
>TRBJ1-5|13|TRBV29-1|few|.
TGCAGCGCGACGGGGGGTCAGGGACAGCCCCAGCATTTT
CSATGGQGQPQHF
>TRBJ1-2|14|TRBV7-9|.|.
TGTGCCAGCAGCTTAAGTTCAGGCAACTATGGCTACACCTTC
CASSLSSGNYGYTF
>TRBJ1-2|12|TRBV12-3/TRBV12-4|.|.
TGTGCCAGCAGTTTAGGAGGGTTTGGCTACACCTTC
CASSLGGFGYTF
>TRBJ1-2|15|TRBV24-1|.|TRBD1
TGTGCCACCAGTGGGGGGAGGGCAGGGGGCGACGGCTACACCTTC
CATSGGRAGGDGYTF
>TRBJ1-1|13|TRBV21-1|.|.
TGTGCCAGCAGACCCGGTCTGAACACTGAAGCTTTCTTT
CASRPGLNTEAFF
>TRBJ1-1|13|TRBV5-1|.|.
TGCGCCAGCAGCTCGACAGTGAACACTGAAGCTTTCTTT
CASSSTVNTEAFF
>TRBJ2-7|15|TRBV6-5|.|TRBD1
TGTGCCAGCAGTTACGCCGGGACAGGGACCTACGAGCAGTACTTC
CASSYAGTGTYEQYF
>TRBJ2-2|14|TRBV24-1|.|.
TGTGCCACCAGTGACCGAGGGTGGAGCGGGGAGCTGTTTTTT
CATSDRGWSGELFF
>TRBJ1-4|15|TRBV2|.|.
TGTGCCAGCAGTGAACAGAATCTAGATAATGAAAAACTGTTTTTT
CASSEQNLDNEKLFF
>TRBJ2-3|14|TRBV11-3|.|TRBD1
TGTGCCAGCAGCTTGAGGGGGCCGGCAGATACGCAGTATTTT
CASSLRGPADTQYF
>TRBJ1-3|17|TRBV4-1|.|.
TGCGCCAGCAGCCAAGATACTTTGCGAAGCTCTGGAAACACCATATATTTT
CASSQDTLRSSGNTIYF
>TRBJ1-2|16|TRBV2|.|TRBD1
TGTGCCAGCAGTGTCCCCGGCCGGGACAGGGGGCAAGGCTACACCTTC
CASSVPGRDRGQGYTF